This passage covers 26 T cell receptor beta chains from one sample sequenced in a study of cytomegalovirus exposure and HLA in healthy donors. Primers for the PCR totalled 60 Vbeta and 13 Jbeta. The assay was immunoSEQ multiplex PCR, and TCRdb's table has in-frame clones only and misses some. Here the sample table reports around 97,000 clones. Specimen: PBMCs. The receptors stem from a man aged 35 to 55 in good health and CMV-seronegative.

This chain uses TRBV10-3 with TRBJ2-5; possible D gene TRBD1, 5 bases. Germline CDR1 and CDR2: ENHRY and SYGVKD. Deletions cut 6 bases from V and 5 bases from J, with 10 bases between. The CDR3 consists of 12 residues. The CDR3 region has the DNA TGTGCCATCAGAGGGGCAGAGGAGACCCAGTACTTC. It is translated as CAIRGAEETQYF.

The chain recombines TRBV28 with TRBJ2-7; D is ambiguous. V lost 6 bases and J lost 12, with 12 bases in between. This CDR3 comprises 10 residues. Germline V gives CDR1 MDHEN, CDR2 SYDVKM. CDR3 region: CASRATFLYF. The DNA of the CDR3 is TGTGCCAGCAGGGCAACGTTTTTGTACTTC.

The chain employs TRBV7-9 and TRBJ1-2; 7 positions match TRBD1. The J segment lost 4 bases and the V segment lost 6 bases, leaving 8 bases of the junction unmatched. There are 14 residues in the CDR3. Germline CDR1 reads SEHNR; CDR2 reads FQNEAQ (reference sequence). CDR3 sequence: CASRRGDRVYGYTF. The CDR3 nucleotides are TGTGCCAGCAGGCGAGGAGACAGGGTCTATGGCTACACCTTC.

The chain combines TRBV7-2 with TRBJ2-7; 7 nucleotides align to TRBD1. This CDR3 region has 16 residues. Germline V gives CDR1 SGHTA, CDR2 FQGNSA. V was pared by 5 bases and J by 2 bases, with 12 bases of the junction left unmatched. The chain's CDR3 is CASSLTSTGWAYEQYF. CDR3 in DNA: TGTGCCAGCAGCCTCACTTCGACAGGGTGGGCCTACGAGCAGTACTTC.

The rearrangement links TRBV29-1 to TRBJ1-5; 7 nucleotides agree with TRBD1. Unmatched junction bases numbered 8, after V lost 3 bases and J lost 6 bases. CDR1 is SQVTM and CDR2 is ANQGSEA in the germline V gene. The CDR3 is made up of 14 amino acids. CDR3 sequence (DNA): TGCAGCGTTGAGACTGACAGGGAAGGTCAGCCCCAGCATTTT. This gives the protein CSVETDREGQPQHF.

The chain carries TRBV28 and TRBJ1-1, with no clear D. Looked up from germline, CDR1 is MDHEN and CDR2 is SYDVKM. The CDR3 is made up of 14 amino acids. Trimming removed 2 bases from V and 1 base from J, with 8 bases in between. CDR3 nucleotides: TGTGCCAGCAGTTTACGACTTCGGAACACTGAAGCTTTCTTT. Amino acid sequence: CASSLRLRNTEAFF.

The chain joins TRBV7-9 to TRBJ1-2; 8 bases fit TRBD1. Germline lookup yields CDR1 SEHNR and CDR2 FQNEAQ (reference sequence). V lost 5 bases to trimming and J lost 7 bases; unmatched junction nucleotides: 12. The CDR3 extends over 15 amino acids. In DNA form, the CDR3 reads TGTGCCAGCAGCCCCCCGACAGGGGACGTAGGTGGCTACACCTTC. Amino acids: CASSPPTGDVGGYTF.

The J gene is TRBJ1-2, the V gene TRBV10-3, with 7 nucleotides matching TRBD1. Germline V gene data show CDR1 as ENHRY and CDR2 as SYGVKD. V lost 6 bases to trimming and J lost 7 bases; unmatched junction nucleotides: 17. The CDR3 sequence is 16 residues long. CDR3 nucleotides: TGTGCCATCAGCTTAGGACAGGCGACGCGCCAGTCTGGCTACACCTTC. This encodes CAISLGQATRQSGYTF.

V gene TRBV27 combines with J gene TRBJ2-1; TRBD2 matches at 12 bases. Germline loops: CDR1 MNHEY, CDR2 SMNVEV (reference sequence). CDR3 size: 16 residues. With 5 bases clipped from V and 10 bases from J, the junction kept 12 bases outside the gene matches. CDR3 loop: CASSVRLAGVPREQFF. CDR3 DNA: TGTGCCAGCAGTGTCCGACTAGCGGGGGTACCTCGAGAGCAGTTCTTC.

The chain uses TRBV7-2 and TRBJ2-7; 11 bases are shared with TRBD1. This CDR3 contains 16 residues. Trimming took 4 bases from V and 1 from J; bases not matched to a gene: 6. Germline-derived CDR1 and CDR2 are SGHTA and FQGNSA. The CDR3 here is CASSSAGTGGSYEQYF. CDR3 sequence (DNA): TGTGCCAGCAGCTCCGCCGGGACAGGGGGTTCCTACGAGCAGTACTTC. Drawing the rest from reference TRBV7-2 and TRBJ2-7, the complete variable domain is GAGVSQSPSNKVTEKGKDVELRCDPISGHTALYWYRQSLGQGLEFLIYFQGNSAPDKSGLPSDRFSAERTGGSVSTLTIQRTQQEDSAVYLCASSSAGTGGSYEQYFGPGTRLTVT.

The chain has TRBV9 and TRBJ1-4; 7 positions agree with TRBD1. The CDR3 length is 14 residues. V shed 3 bases, J shed 8 bases, and the junction held 7 bases outside the gene matches. Germline values: CDR1 SGDLS, CDR2 YYNGEE. This CDR3 reads CASSASGGWEKLFF. DNA of the CDR3: TGTGCCAGCAGCGCGTCAGGGGGATGGGAAAAACTGTTTTTT.

This chain links TRBV7-6 with TRBJ2-3; D remains unclear. Trimming stripped 5 bases from V and 5 bases from J, with 11 bases between. This CDR3 has 13 residues. Germline loops: CDR1 SGHVS, CDR2 FNYEAQ. CDR3 sequence (DNA): TGTGCCAGCAGCCCGCGGCTCGTAGATACGCAGTATTTT. Encoded protein: CASSPRLVDTQYF.

The genes are TRBV7-2 and TRBJ1-2, with no clear D. V lost 3 bases and J 8 bases, leaving 13 bases between the germline ends. The length of the CDR3 is 13 residues. Germline V gene sequence: CDR1 SGHTA, CDR2 FQGNSA. This CDR3 is CASSFTGSEGYTF. In DNA form, the CDR3 reads TGTGCCAGCAGCTTCACCGGGTCGGAGGGCTACACCTTC.

The rearrangement joins TRBV5-1 to TRBJ2-7; D may be TRBD1 (5 bases). The germline CDR1 and CDR2 sequences are SGHRS and YFSETQ. CDR3 length: 14 amino acids. V was trimmed by 2 bases and J by 5 bases, leaving 14 bases between them. The CDR3 DNA sequence: TGCGCCAGCAGCTTCGACAGTGAGTATAACGAGCAGTACTTC. This sequence encodes CASSFDSEYNEQYF.

The chain combines TRBV7-9 with TRBJ1-2; TRBD1 matches at 7 bases. The CDR3 runs to 14 residues. Germline V gives CDR1 SEHNR, CDR2 FQNEAQ (reference sequence). The ends lost 3 bases at V and 8 bases at J; junction bases unmatched: 9. CDR3 nucleotide sequence: TGTGCCAGCAGCTTTTCAAGGCAGGGGGAAGGCTACACCTTC. It encodes CASSFSRQGEGYTF.

The gene calls are TRBV6-4 and TRBJ2-3; 9 bases fit TRBD2. This CDR3 is 15 amino acids long. Germline trimming cut 3 bases from V and 3 bases from J; bases unmatched to any gene: 4. Germline CDR1 reads MRHNA; CDR2 reads SNTAGT. CDR3 bases: TGTGCCAGCAGTGAAGCGGGAGGCGGGACAGATACGCAGTATTTT. It codes for CASSEAGGGTDTQYF.

The chain joins TRBV6-6 to TRBJ2-5, with a weak D call TRBD1 (6 bases). V shed 6 bases and J shed 5 bases, with 19 bases lying between them. The CDR3 contains 15 residues. In germline, CDR1 is MNHNY, CDR2 SVGAGI (reference sequence). The CDR3 sequence: CASSSPPTGKETQYF. Written as DNA, the CDR3 is TGTGCCAGCAGCTCCCCCCCTACAGGGAAGGAGACCCAGTACTTC.

In regard to this clone: The same CDR3 arises from other DNA sequences in this sample as well. The genes are TRBV9 and TRBJ2-7; 7 nucleotides line up with TRBD1. J lost 0 bases, V lost 0 bases, and 3 bases had no gene match. The germline V gene encodes CDR1 SGDLS and CDR2 YYNGEE. This CDR3 comprises 15 residues. CDR3 bases: TGTGCCAGCAGCGTAGGGCCAGGGGGCTCCTACGAGCAGTACTTC. Encoded protein: CASSVGPGGSYEQYF.

The rearrangement links TRBV19 to TRBJ2-3; TRBD2 matches at 10 bases. J gave up 2 bases and V 0 bases, and 14 bases lay outside the gene matches. The germline gives CDR1 LNHDA, CDR2 SQIVND (reference sequence). The CDR3 is 20 amino acids. CDR3 nucleotide sequence: TGTGCCAGTAGTATAGAGTCAGCGGGAGGGCGCGTGGGAGTCACAGATACGCAGTATTTT. This sequence encodes CASSIESAGGRVGVTDTQYF.

The rearrangement links TRBV7-2 to TRBJ1-2; D gene ambiguous. The germline CDR1 and CDR2 sequences are SGHTA and FQGNSA. V was trimmed by 1 base and J by 7 bases, leaving 7 bases between them. The CDR3 length is 12 residues. The CDR3 protein is CASSLVGVGYTF. The CDR3 DNA is TGTGCCAGCAGCTTAGTGGGAGTTGGCTACACCTTC.

V usage is TRBV18 and J usage is TRBJ2-5; 8 bases match TRBD1. The V gene end was trimmed by 6 bases and the J gene end by 2 bases; junction bases not matched to a gene: 11. This CDR3 has 16 residues. Germline CDR1 is KGHSH and CDR2 is LQKENI. The CDR3 spells CASSPSITGGQETQYF. The DNA for the CDR3 is TGTGCCAGCTCGCCGTCGATTACAGGGGGGCAAGAGACCCAGTACTTC.

This chain uses TRBV5-1 with TRBJ2-5; 16 bases match TRBD2. The DNA end lines up better with TRBJ2-7; the J call may be wrong. This CDR3 spans 18 amino acids. Germline V gene sequence: CDR1 SGHRS, CDR2 YFSETQ. CDR3 nucleotide sequence: TGCGCCAGCAGCTTGAAGGGACTAGCGGGAGGGCAGCCCTACGAGCAGTACTTC. It translates to CASSLKGLAGGQPYEQYF.

This chain joins TRBV5-1 and TRBJ2-1, with TRBD2 matching over 7 bases. In germline, CDR1 is SGHRS, CDR2 YFSETQ. With V trimmed by 4 bases and J by 8 bases, 12 bases remained unmatched. This CDR3 is 15 amino acids long. As DNA, the CDR3 is TGCGCCAGCAGCCCGGGAGGTCCAGGTGCCGATGAGCAGTTCTTC. Its translation: CASSPGGPGADEQFF.

V and J are TRBV2 and TRBJ2-1, with D possibly being TRBD1 (5 bases). CDR1 SNHLY and CDR2 FYNNEI come from the germline V gene. The CDR3 has 12 amino acids. The germline V and J ends were trimmed by 3 bases and 9 bases, with 9 bases remaining between them. The CDR3 protein is CASSDPRGEQFF. CDR3 DNA sequence: TGTGCCAGCAGTGACCCTAGGGGTGAGCAGTTCTTC.

V usage is TRBV11-2 and J usage is TRBJ2-1, with TRBD1 identical over 12 bases. V lost 8 bases and J lost 7; bases outside the gene matches: 6. The CDR3 loop spans 14 amino acids. Looked up from germline, CDR1 is SGHAT and CDR2 is FQNNGV. The DNA of the CDR3 is TGTGCCAGCGCCGGGACAGGGGGCCGGAATGAGCAGTTCTTC. It encodes CASAGTGGRNEQFF.

The chain employs TRBV25-1 and TRBJ1-1, with TRBD1 matching 8 bases. Germline CDR1 reads MGHDK; CDR2 reads SYGVNS. V shed 5 bases and J 4 bases; nucleotides not matched to a gene: 3. The CDR3 is 13 residues long. CDR3 residues: CASSLDRVTEAFF. CDR3 DNA: TGTGCCAGCAGTCTGGACAGGGTCACTGAAGCTTTCTTT.